These 24 T cell receptor beta chains share one sample of origin, sequenced in a study of blood T cell repertoires in COVID-19. This table comes from immunoSEQ multiplex PCR, and its TCRdb copy is limited to in-frame clones, with some not included. The sample holds fewer than 500,000 clones, 70% to 90% seen once. Sequenced input: PBMCs or T cells enriched from blood (not recorded which). The origin of the receptors is a woman in her twenties or thirties with acute COVID-19.

The gene calls are TRBV7-3 and TRBJ1-1; D uncertain. Germline V gives CDR1 SGHTA, CDR2 FQGTGA. Between the trimmed V and J ends, which lost 5 bases and 6 bases, there was a span of 13 bases. This CDR3 has 13 residues. The CDR3 DNA follows: TGTGCCAGCAGCCTACAGCGGGGAGCTGAAGCTTTCTTT. It codes for CASSLQRGAEAFF. Based on the CDR3 plus reference TRBV7-3 and TRBJ1-1, the full variable domain is GAGVSQTPSNKVTEKGKYVELRCDPISGHTALYWYRQSLGQGPEFLIYFQGTGAADDSGLPNDRFFAVRPEGSVSTLKIQRTERGDSAVYLCASSLQRGAEAFFGQGTRLTVV.

The chain recombines TRBV29-1 with TRBJ2-2, with TRBD2 matching 8 bases. This CDR3 has 15 residues. Germline V lookup: CDR1 SQVTM, CDR2 ANQGSEA. With 7 bases clipped from V and 6 bases from J, the junction kept 13 bases outside the gene matches. The CDR3, as DNA: TGCAGCGCCCGCCCAGCGGGGGAAGAGGCCGGGGAGCTGTTTTTT. Translation gives CSARPAGEEAGELFF.

This clone was counted only a few times. Other DNA sequences in this sample translate to the same CDR3. J is TRBJ1-5 and V is TRBV27; TRBD1 is a possible D gene (5 bases). Germline CDR1 MNHEY, CDR2 SMNVEV (reference sequence). This CDR3 spans 13 amino acids. Trimming removed 6 bases at V and 7 bases at J, with 13 bases between. CDR3: CASSFTGDQPQHF. CDR3 DNA sequence: TGTGCCAGCAGCTTTACGGGGGACCAGCCCCAGCATTTT.

The rearrangement links TRBV30 to TRBJ2-3, with TRBD2 matching over 10 bases. Looked up from germline, CDR1 is GTSNPN and CDR2 is SVGIG (reference sequence). The CDR3 has 15 amino acids. Trimming at V came to 5 bases and at J to 3 bases, leaving 8 bases not matched to a gene. CDR3 coding DNA: TGTGCCTGGGGAAAACTAGCGGGGTTTACAGATACGCAGTATTTT. Amino acid sequence: CAWGKLAGFTDTQYF.

The genes are TRBV2 and TRBJ2-2, with 9 bases lining up with TRBD1. The CDR3 runs to 16 residues. Germline values: CDR1 SNHLY, CDR2 FYNNEI. Germline trimming cut 2 bases from V and 6 bases from J; bases unmatched to any gene: 7. As DNA, the CDR3 is TGTGCCAGCAGTGAACCGGGACAGGGAGGCTCCGGGGAGCTGTTTTTT. It encodes CASSEPGQGGSGELFF.

This chain links TRBV4-1 with TRBJ1-3; D gene ambiguous. Trimming shortened V by 3 bases and J by 0 bases, and 9 bases separated the two germline ends. Germline CDR1 is MGHRA and CDR2 is YSYEKL. The CDR3 loop spans 15 amino acids. Here the CDR3 DNA reads TGCGCCAGCAGCCATGTTCCATCCTCTGGAAACACCATATATTTT. Amino acid sequence: CASSHVPSSGNTIYF.

The chain links TRBV3-1 (or the pseudogene TRBV3-2) to TRBJ2-1; TRBD2 matches at 9 bases. CDR3 length: 16 residues. Germline values: CDR1 LGHDT, CDR2 YNNKEL (reference sequence). Losses at the gene ends were 5 bases for V and 5 bases for J; bases not matched to a gene: 10. DNA for the CDR3: TGTGCCAGCAGCAACCTGGGACTAGCTCAAAACAATGAGCAGTTCTTC. Its translation: CASSNLGLAQNNEQFF.

The chain joins TRBV7-8 to TRBJ2-7, with a possible D match to TRBD1 (5 bases). The V gene lost 4 bases and the J gene lost 1 base, with 17 bases spanning the gap. The V gene's germline CDR1 is SGHVS and CDR2 FQNEAQ. The CDR3 has 16 residues. CDR3 region: CASSSLWRQGSYEQYF. CDR3 bases: TGTGCCAGCAGCTCCCTGTGGCGGCAGGGATCCTACGAGCAGTACTTC.

A single count supports this clone. This CDR3 reads CASSLLLPSGANVLTF. The CDR3 DNA is TGTGCCAGCAGCTTGCTCCTCCCCTCTGGGGCCAACGTCCTGACTTTC. J is TRBJ2-6 and V is TRBV5-6; D is unresolved. The CDR3 loop spans 16 amino acids. CDR1 is SGHDT and CDR2 is YYEEEE in the germline V gene. V gave up 1 base and J gave up 0 bases, with 8 bases separating them.

This chain joins TRBV5-5 and TRBJ2-1; D is perhaps TRBD1 (6 bases). Germline V gene lookup returns CDR1 SGHKS and CDR2 YYEKEE (reference sequence). V was clipped by 5 bases and J by 2 bases, with 23 bases between them. The CDR3 runs to 18 residues. This CDR3 reads CASRANPTGLATYNEQFF. The CDR3 nucleotides are TGTGCCAGCAGGGCGAACCCAACAGGGCTCGCAACCTACAATGAGCAGTTCTTC.

This clone was detected once. The rearrangement joins TRBV29-1 to TRBJ2-1, with 11 bases fitting TRBD2. V lost 3 bases, J lost 7 bases, and 5 bases stayed unmatched. CDR1 is SQVTM, CDR2 ANQGSEA, per germline. The CDR3 is 14 residues long. CDR3 nucleotide sequence: TGCAGCGTTGAGGGTAGCGGGGGGGCGAATGAGCAGTTCTTC. Amino acids: CSVEGSGGANEQFF.

This clone appeared a few times. V and J are TRBV7-9 and TRBJ2-5; D is unresolved. The CDR3 loop spans 15 amino acids. Trimming removed 5 bases at V and 2 bases at J, with 15 bases between. CDR1 SEHNR and CDR2 FQNEAQ come from the germline V gene (reference sequence). CDR3 loop: CASSLSRRTQETQYF. CDR3 nucleotides: TGTGCCAGCAGCCTATCAAGGAGAACACAAGAGACCCAGTACTTC.

The chain couples TRBV14 to TRBJ1-2; no clear D gene. The CDR3 loop spans 17 amino acids. Per the germline V gene, CDR1 is SGHDN and CDR2 is FVKESK. V was trimmed by 1 base and J by 0 bases, leaving 15 bases between them. The CDR3 spells CASSQAKASLTNYGYTF. Written as DNA, the CDR3 is TGTGCCAGCAGCCAAGCCAAAGCTTCACTGACTAACTATGGCTACACCTTC.

The chain links TRBV11-3 to TRBJ2-2; 9 positions match TRBD1. This CDR3 is 15 amino acids long. V shed 2 bases, J shed 6 bases, and the junction held 4 bases outside the gene matches. From germline, CDR1 is SGHNT and CDR2 YENEEA. The CDR3 spells CASSLTGQGPGELFF. The DNA for the CDR3 is TGTGCCAGCAGCTTAACGGGACAGGGCCCCGGGGAGCTGTTTTTT.

V is TRBV7-9 and J is TRBJ2-6; 9 bases align to TRBD2. The CDR3 is 19 amino acids. Germline lookup yields CDR1 SEHNR and CDR2 FQNEAQ (reference sequence). J lost 4 bases, V lost 4 bases, and 14 bases had no gene match. CDR3: CASSSNVAGGPSGANVLTF. CDR3 DNA: TGTGCCAGCAGCTCAAACGTCGCGGGGGGGCCGTCAGGGGCCAACGTCCTGACTTTC.

The chain carries TRBV7-9 and TRBJ2-7; D not resolved. The germline V gene has CDR1 SEHNR and CDR2 FQNEAQ (reference sequence). V was cut by 5 bases and J by 2 bases, with 16 bases left in between. The length of the CDR3 is 15 residues. The CDR3 bases are TGTGCCAGCAGCCACCCGAGTACCCACCCCTACGAGCAGTACTTC. This gives the protein CASSHPSTHPYEQYF.

The chain has TRBV11-2 and TRBJ2-7, with a tentative D call TRBD2 (6 bases). The germline V and J ends were trimmed by 1 base and 3 bases, with 10 bases remaining between them. The CDR3 runs 14 residues. Germline V CDR1 and CDR2: SGHAT, FQNNGV. CDR3 sequence: CASSLGGEDYEQYF. In DNA, the CDR3 is TGTGCCAGCAGCTTAGGGGGGGAAGACTACGAGCAGTACTTC.

This clone appeared a single time. V and J are TRBV6-2 or TRBV6-3 and TRBJ2-2; 8 bases align to TRBD1. Germline V gives CDR1 MNHEY, CDR2 SVGEGT. The CDR3 runs to 15 residues. V gave up 6 bases and J gave up 5 bases; unmatched junction bases: 8. CDR3 bases: TGTGCCAGCAGCCCCGGGACAGGAGGGACCGGGGAGCTGTTTTTT. As protein: CASSPGTGGTGELFF.

The chain links TRBV5-1 to TRBJ1-2, with 9 bases identical to TRBD1. The CDR3 length is 15 residues. With 0 bases clipped from V and 4 bases from J, the junction kept 4 bases outside the gene matches. Germline values: CDR1 SGHRS, CDR2 YFSETQ. The CDR3 bases are TGCGCCAGCAGCTTGGAGGGGGACAGGGCCTATGGCTACACCTTC. Translation: CASSLEGDRAYGYTF.

The chain joins TRBV7-3 to TRBJ2-2, with TRBD1 identical over 12 bases. The germline V gene has CDR1 SGHTA and CDR2 FQGTGA. The CDR3 is made up of 16 amino acids. Trimming cost V 5 bases and J 6 bases; bases outside gene matches: 7. CDR3 in DNA: TGTGCCAGCAGCCCCGGGGACAGGGGGCCGGCCGGGGAGCTGTTTTTT. Protein: CASSPGDRGPAGELFF.

The chain recombines TRBV2 with TRBJ2-4, with TRBD2 identical over 8 bases. The CDR3 loop spans 17 amino acids. J gave up 4 bases and V 2 bases, and 10 bases lay outside the gene matches. Per the germline V gene, CDR1 is SNHLY and CDR2 is FYNNEI. CDR3 in amino acids: CASSEPPTSVGKNIQYF. CDR3 in DNA: TGTGCCAGCAGTGAACCCCCGACTAGCGTGGGAAAAAACATTCAGTACTTC.

V usage is TRBV29-1 and J usage is TRBJ2-7; D remains unclear. V was shortened by 6 bases and J by 6 bases, with 15 bases between the two germline ends. This CDR3 spans 12 amino acids. Germline V lookup: CDR1 SQVTM, CDR2 ANQGSEA. The CDR3 DNA follows: TGCAGCGTCCGACCAGGTTCTGGCGAGCAGTACTTC. Translation: CSVRPGSGEQYF.

The rearrangement uses TRBV5-1 and TRBJ2-7; D may be TRBD1 (7 bases). Per the germline V gene, CDR1 is SGHRS and CDR2 is YFSETQ. Trimming removed 2 bases at V and 3 bases at J, with 12 bases between. The CDR3 contains 14 residues. In DNA form, the CDR3 reads TGCGCCAGCAGCTTAAGACAGGGAGGCTACGAGCAGTACTTC. Translation gives CASSLRQGGYEQYF.

J is TRBJ1-5 and V is TRBV6-2 or TRBV6-3; tentative D call: TRBD1 (6 bases). The germline gives CDR1 MNHEY, CDR2 SVGEGT. The CDR3 is made up of 17 amino acids. Trimming pared 5 bases from V and 11 bases from J, leaving 28 bases between. CDR3 DNA: TGTGCCAGCAGTGACCCTGATGGCACAGGGAACTTTGGAGCCCAGCATTTT. Amino acid sequence: CASSDPDGTGNFGAQHF.